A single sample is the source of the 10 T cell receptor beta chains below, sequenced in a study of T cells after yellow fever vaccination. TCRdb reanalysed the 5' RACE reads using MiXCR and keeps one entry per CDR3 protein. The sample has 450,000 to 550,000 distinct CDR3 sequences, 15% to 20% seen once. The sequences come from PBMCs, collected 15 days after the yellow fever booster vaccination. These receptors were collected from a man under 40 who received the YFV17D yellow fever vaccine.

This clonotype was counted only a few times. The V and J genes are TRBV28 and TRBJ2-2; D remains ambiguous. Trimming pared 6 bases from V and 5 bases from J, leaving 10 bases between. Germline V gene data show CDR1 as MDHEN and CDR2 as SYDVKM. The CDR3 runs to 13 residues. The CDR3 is CASSPWRTGELFF. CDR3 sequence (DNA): TGTGCCAGCAGCCCGTGGAGAACCGGGGAGCTGTTTTTT. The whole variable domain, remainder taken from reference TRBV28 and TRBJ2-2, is DVKVTQSSRYLVKRTGEKVFLECVQDMDHENMFWYRQDPGLGLRLIYFSYDVKMKEKGDIPEGYSVSREKKERFSLILESASTNQTSMYLCASSPWRTGELFFGEGSRLTVL.

Here the CDR3 reads CASSHSPGGTSYSNEQFF. As DNA, the CDR3 is TGTGCCAGCAGTCATAGCCCAGGGGGCACTTCCTACAGCAATGAGCAGTTCTTC. The chain links TRBV12-3 or TRBV12-4 to TRBJ2-1, with 8 bases that match TRBD1. The CDR3 loop spans 18 amino acids. V trimming: 5 bases; J trimming: 6 bases; junction bases outside the gene matches: 18.

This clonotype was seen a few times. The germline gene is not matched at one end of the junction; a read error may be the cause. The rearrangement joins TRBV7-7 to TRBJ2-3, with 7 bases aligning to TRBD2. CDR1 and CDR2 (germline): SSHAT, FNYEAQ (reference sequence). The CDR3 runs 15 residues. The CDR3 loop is CASSPSGISTDTQYF. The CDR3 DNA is TGTGCTAGCAGTCCCAGCGGGATAAGCACAGATACGCAGTATTTT. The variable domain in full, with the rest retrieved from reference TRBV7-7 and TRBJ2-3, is GAGVSQSPRYKVTKRGQDVTLRCDPISSHATLYWYQQALGQGPEFLTYFNYEAQPDKSGLPSDRFSAERPEGSISTLTIQRTEQRDSAMYRCASSPSGISTDTQYFGPGTRLTVL.

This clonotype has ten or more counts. The CDR3 is CASSYMTLAGGYNEQFF. In DNA form, the CDR3 reads TGTGCCAGCAGTTACATGACCTTAGCGGGAGGATACAATGAGCAGTTCTTC. J is TRBJ2-1 and V is TRBV6-2 or TRBV6-3; 10 positions agree with TRBD2. V dropped 2 bases and J dropped 4; count of bases not matched to a gene: 8. There are 17 residues in the CDR3. Germline assignment: CDR1 MNHEY and CDR2 SVGEGT.

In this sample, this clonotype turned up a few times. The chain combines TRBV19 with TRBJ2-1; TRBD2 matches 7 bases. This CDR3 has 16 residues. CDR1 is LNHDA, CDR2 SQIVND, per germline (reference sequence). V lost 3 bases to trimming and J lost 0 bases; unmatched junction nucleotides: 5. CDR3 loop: CASSMGLAASYNEQFF. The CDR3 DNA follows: TGTGCCAGTAGTATGGGGCTAGCGGCCTCCTACAATGAGCAGTTCTTC.

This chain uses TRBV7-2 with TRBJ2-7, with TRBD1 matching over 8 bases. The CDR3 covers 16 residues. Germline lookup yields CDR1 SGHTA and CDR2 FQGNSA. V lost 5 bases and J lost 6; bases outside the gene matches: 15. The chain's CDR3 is CASSPQGGNVGREQYF. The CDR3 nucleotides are TGTGCCAGCAGCCCACAGGGGGGAAACGTAGGGCGCGAGCAGTACTTC. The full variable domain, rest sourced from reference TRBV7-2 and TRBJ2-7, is GAGVSQSPSNKVTEKGKDVELRCDPISGHTALYWYRQSLGQGLEFLIYFQGNSAPDKSGLPSDRFSAERTGGSVSTLTIQRTQQEDSAVYLCASSPQGGNVGREQYFGPGTRLTVT.

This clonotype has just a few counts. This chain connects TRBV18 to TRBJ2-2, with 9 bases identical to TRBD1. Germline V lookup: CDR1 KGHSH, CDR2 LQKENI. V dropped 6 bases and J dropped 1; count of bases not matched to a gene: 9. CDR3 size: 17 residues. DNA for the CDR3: TGTGCCAGCTCTCGAAGGGACAGGGACGGGAACACCGGGGAGCTGTTTTTT. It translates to CASSRRDRDGNTGELFF.

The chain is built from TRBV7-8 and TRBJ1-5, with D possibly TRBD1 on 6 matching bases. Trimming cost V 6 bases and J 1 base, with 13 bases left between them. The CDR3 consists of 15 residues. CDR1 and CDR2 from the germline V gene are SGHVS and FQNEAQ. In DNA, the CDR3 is TGTGCCAGCAGACCCTCGGGGGGCAGCAATCAGCCCCAGCATTTT. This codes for CASRPSGGSNQPQHF. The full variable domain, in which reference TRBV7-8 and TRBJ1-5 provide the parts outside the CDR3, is GAGVSQSPRYKVAKRGQDVALRCDPISGHVSLFWYQQALGQGPEFLTYFQNEAQLDKSGLPSDRFFAERPEGSVSTLKIQRTQQEDSAVYLCASRPSGGSNQPQHFGDGTRLSIL.

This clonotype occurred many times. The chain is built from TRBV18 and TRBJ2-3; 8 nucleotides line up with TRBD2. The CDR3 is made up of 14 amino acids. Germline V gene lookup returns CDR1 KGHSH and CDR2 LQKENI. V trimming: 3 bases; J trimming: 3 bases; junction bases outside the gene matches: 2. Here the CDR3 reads CASSPRGGTDTQYF. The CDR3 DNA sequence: TGTGCCAGCTCACCCCGGGGGGGGACAGATACGCAGTATTTT.

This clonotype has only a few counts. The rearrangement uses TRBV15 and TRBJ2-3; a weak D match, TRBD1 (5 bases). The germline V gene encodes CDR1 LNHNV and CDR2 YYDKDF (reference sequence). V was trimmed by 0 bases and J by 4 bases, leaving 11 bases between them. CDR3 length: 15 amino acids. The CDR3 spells CATSRDRQPADTQYF. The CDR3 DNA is TGTGCCACCAGCAGAGATAGACAGCCCGCAGATACGCAGTATTTT.